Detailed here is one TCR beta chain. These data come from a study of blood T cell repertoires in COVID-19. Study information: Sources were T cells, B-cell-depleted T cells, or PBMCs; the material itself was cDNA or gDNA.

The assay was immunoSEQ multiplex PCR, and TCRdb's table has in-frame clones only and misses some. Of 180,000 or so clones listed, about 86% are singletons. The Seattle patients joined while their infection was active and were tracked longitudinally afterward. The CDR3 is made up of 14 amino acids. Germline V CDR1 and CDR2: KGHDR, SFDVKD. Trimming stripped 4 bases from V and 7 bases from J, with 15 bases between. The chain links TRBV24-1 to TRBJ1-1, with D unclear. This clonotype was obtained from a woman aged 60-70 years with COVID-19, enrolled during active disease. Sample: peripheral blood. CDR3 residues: CATSDRTGIGEAFF. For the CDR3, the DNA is TGTGCCACCAGTGACAGGACGGGAATCGGTGAAGCTTTCTTT.